This T cell receptor beta chain appears in the sequencing data of a study of post-analysis software for immune sequencing data (dated by TCRdb to the mid-2010s). Context from the whole study: Relapsing-remitting, secondary progressive and progressive-relapsing multiple sclerosis were recorded as disease courses, and subtype annotation was lacking for some patients. A subset of samples was prepared in parallel using single-end sample barcoding, then pooled and co-amplified after Illumina adapter ligation. Patient repertoires were compared against roughly 12 previously published healthy control repertoires from donors aged 6 to 25 years. The study at large found these results: Significantly lower normalized Chao1 diversity was found in multiple sclerosis patients than in controls, suggesting substantial peripheral T-cell clonal expansion. The control group was slightly older than the multiple sclerosis patient group. Patients showed significantly higher frequencies than controls for a handful of TRBV segments, among them TRBV5-6, TRBV5-1 and TRBV20-1. Direct clustering with F measure showed strong co-clustering of samples prepared in the same batch, prompting a batch-effect correction.

From the cysteine through the phenylalanine, the CDR3 covers 15 amino acids. Left in the record is the CDR3 DNA by itself, 45 bases read in frame from the first base. The germline V gene encodes CDR1 DFQATT and CDR2 SNEGSKA (reference sequence). V and J are trimmed by 1 base and 6 bases, and the gene matches miss 6 bases of the junction. On this clonotype itself: Its antigen is unknown. The record has no base qualities; no much larger clone is one base away.

To demonstrate the VDJtools post-analysis software, the study profiled TCR beta repertoires from the peripheral blood of 13 young patients with multiple sclerosis. Multiple sclerosis patients were children and adolescents aged about 6 to 16 years. Library creation used PCR. Sequencing relied on an Illumina HiSeq 2500. Unique molecular identifiers were incorporated into TCR beta cDNA libraries to reduce PCR and sequencing biases. About 0.5 million cDNA molecules were obtained for every 1 to 10 million input T cells, so each molecule roughly corresponded to one T cell. Patient libraries were prepared and sequenced with the same protocol used for the earlier healthy control dataset. Within a given batch, samples were prepared together, multiplexed and sequenced on the same HiSeq lane. The authors' analysis ran thus. Raw barcoded reads were processed with MIGEC, discarding single-read molecular identifier groups before consensus assembly and CDR3 extraction. VDJtools was used for post-analysis of the clonotype tables, with diversity normalized by down-sampling every dataset to the smallest sample size. To correct batch-related cross-sample contamination, repertoire overlap clustering matched CDR3 amino acid sequences but not nucleotide sequences. TCRdb handled the public reads itself, with Q25 trimming in fastp and clone calling in MiXCR, and kept productive beta chains. Each CDR3 protein gets just one entry, which takes the most common genes and DNA from the rows behind it. The V and J calls were determined by TCRdb, not by the authors. The sample has about 460,000 distinct CDR3 sequences on record, around 40% of them singletons. The top ten clonotypes cover around an eighth of the sample.

Input material: blood. The TCR comes from a girl aged 5-17 years with multiple sclerosis. The chain couples TRBV20-1 to TRBJ2-3; 11 central bases correspond to TRBD2. CDR3 loop: CSARGLAGPLDTQYF. The DNA sequence is TGCAGTGCTAGAGGACTAGCGGGGCCCCTGGATACGCAGTATTTT.